These 31 T cell receptor beta chains share one sample of origin, sequenced in a study of T cell responses to AZD1222 COVID-19 vaccine. Data came from immunoSEQ multiplex PCR; TCRdb stores just in-frame clones and leaves some out. The sample has about 170,000 clones, approximately 93% seen once. The starting material was peripheral blood, obtained on day 0 of AZD1222 vaccination. The receptors originated from an adult in good health.

The rearrangement uses TRBV6-5 and TRBJ2-1, with D tentatively TRBD2 (6 bases). Trimming took off 5 bases at V and 7 bases at J, with 15 bases between the two ends. This CDR3 has 14 residues. Germline V CDR1 and CDR2: MNHEY, SVGAGI. The CDR3 coding sequence is TGTGCCAGCAGTACTGGCCCTGGGGGGAATGAGCAGTTCTTC. Translation: CASSTGPGGNEQFF.

The V call is TRBV5-8, the J call TRBJ2-5; 15 positions agree with TRBD2. The germline V gene encodes CDR1 SGHTS and CDR2 YDEGEE. The CDR3 is 17 amino acids. Trimming at V came to 4 bases and at J to 5 bases, leaving 9 bases not matched to a gene. The chain's CDR3 is CASSDGLAGGPTETQYF. The CDR3 region has the DNA TGTGCCAGCAGCGACGGACTAGCGGGAGGGCCGACGGAGACCCAGTACTTC. Full variable domain (remainder filled in from reference TRBV5-8 and TRBJ2-5): EAGVTQSPTHLIKTRGQQATLRCSPISGHTSVYWYQQALGLGLQFLLWYDEGEERNRGNFPPRFSGRQFPNYSSELNVNALELEDSALYLCASSDGLAGGPTETQYFGPGTRLLVL.

The chain is built from TRBV23-1 and TRBJ1-3, with D maybe TRBD1 (6 bases). TRBV23-1 is an open reading frame whose function is uncertain. The CDR3 has 15 residues. V was clipped by 5 bases and J by 0 bases, with 11 bases between them. The CDR3 sequence: CASSAGQSSGNTIYF. CDR3 coding DNA: TGCGCCAGCAGTGCCGGACAGAGCTCTGGAAACACCATATATTTT.

The rearrangement links TRBV12-5 to TRBJ2-1, with TRBD2 matching over 11 bases. The CDR3 extends over 18 amino acids. Trimming at V came to 0 bases and at J to 6 bases, leaving 10 bases not matched to a gene. Germline assignment: CDR1 LGHNT and CDR2 FRNRAP. CDR3 nucleotides: TGTGCTAGTGGTTTGGTACCCCACCTAGCGGGGGGCATCAATGAGCAGTTCTTC. Translation: CASGLVPHLAGGINEQFF.

The chain has TRBV15 and TRBJ1-4, with 10 positions matching TRBD1. This CDR3 spans 16 amino acids. V lost 0 bases to trimming and J lost 5 bases; unmatched junction nucleotides: 3. Germline CDR1 LNHNV, CDR2 YYDKDF (reference sequence). CDR3 nucleotides: TGTGCCACCAGCAGAGATTGGGGACAGGGGAATGAAAAACTGTTTTTT. Translating it yields CATSRDWGQGNEKLFF.

J is TRBJ2-1 and V is TRBV11-2; tentatively, D is TRBD1 (6 bases). The CDR3 is 14 residues long. The ends were cut back, 5 bases at V and 2 bases at J, with 10 bases in the middle. Germline lookup yields CDR1 SGHAT and CDR2 FQNNGV. As DNA, the CDR3 is TGTGCCAGCAGCACCCGGACAGCCTACAATGAGCAGTTCTTC. This encodes CASSTRTAYNEQFF.

V and J are TRBV10-3 and TRBJ2-7; TRBD2 might be the D (5 bases). Germline V CDR1 and CDR2: ENHRY, SYGVKD. The length of the CDR3 is 14 residues. Trimming took off 10 bases at V and 7 bases at J, with 23 bases between the two ends. The CDR3 region is CATLPGRAGEEQYF. The CDR3 DNA is TGTGCCACCCTGCCAGGACGGGCCGGGGAGGAGCAGTACTTC.

V and J are TRBV9 and TRBJ2-1; D might be TRBD1 (5 bases). Trimming cost V 0 bases and J 9 bases, with 16 bases left between them. CDR3 length: 15 amino acids. Germline CDR1 is SGDLS and CDR2 is YYNGEE. CDR3 sequence reads: CASSVDRLRTGEQFF. The CDR3 DNA reads TGTGCCAGCAGCGTAGACAGATTAAGAACAGGTGAGCAGTTCTTC.

The J gene is TRBJ1-2, the V gene TRBV19; the D is unclear. Germline V gene lookup returns CDR1 LNHDA and CDR2 SQIVND (reference sequence). The V end was cut by 3 bases, the J end by 8 bases, with 19 bases between. This CDR3 is built from 15 residues. The CDR3 protein is CASSIWEAREAGYTF. The CDR3 region has the DNA TGTGCCAGTAGTATCTGGGAGGCCCGAGAAGCCGGCTACACCTTC.

The V call is TRBV5-4, the J call TRBJ1-2; no firm D call. V was shortened by 4 bases and J by 4 bases, with 11 bases between the two germline ends. The CDR3 contains 13 residues. Germline V CDR1 and CDR2: SGHNT, YYREEE (reference sequence). The CDR3 here is CASSVPGSYGYTF. The CDR3 bases are TGTGCCAGCAGCGTACCGGGCAGCTATGGCTACACCTTC.

This clone was recorded once. The rearrangement joins TRBV27 to TRBJ1-1, with 7 nucleotides matching TRBD1. Germline CDR1 MNHEY, CDR2 SMNVEV (reference sequence). Losses at the gene ends were 5 bases for V and 4 bases for J; bases not matched to a gene: 7. The CDR3 spans 14 residues. CDR3: CASSPDRVSTEAFF. Written as DNA, the CDR3 is TGTGCCAGCAGTCCCGACAGGGTGAGCACTGAAGCTTTCTTT.

The rearrangement joins TRBV2 to TRBJ1-2, with D uncertain. This CDR3 spans 11 amino acids. Trimming left V 3 bases short and J 8 bases short, with 7 bases between. Germline values: CDR1 SNHLY, CDR2 FYNNEI. Written as DNA, the CDR3 is TGTGCCAGCAGTGACGCTGAGGGCTACACCTTC. This codes for CASSDAEGYTF. The whole variable domain, filled in from reference TRBV2 and TRBJ1-2, reads EPEVTQTPSHQVTQMGQEVILRCVPISNHLYFYWYRQILGQKVEFLVSFYNNEISEKSEIFDDQFSVERPDGSNFTLKIRSTKLEDSAMYFCASSDAEGYTFGSGTRLTVV.

The chain employs TRBV27 and TRBJ1-5; unclear D gene. Germline loops: CDR1 MNHEY, CDR2 SMNVEV (reference sequence). Trimming left V 3 bases short and J 7 bases short, with 13 bases between. The CDR3 sequence is 14 residues long. CDR3 nucleotides: TGTGCCAGCAGTTTTCGGCAGGACGGGCAGCCCCAGCATTTT. It encodes CASSFRQDGQPQHF.

The V call is TRBV18, the J call TRBJ1-2, with 7 bases aligning to TRBD1. CDR1 KGHSH and CDR2 LQKENI come from the germline V gene. V was pared by 3 bases and J by 3 bases, with 7 bases of the junction left unmatched. The CDR3 has 15 amino acids. The CDR3 DNA reads as TGTGCCAGCTCACCGACAGGGAGGAAAGACTATGGCTACACCTTC. Translation: CASSPTGRKDYGYTF.

This sequence joins TRBV10-3 and TRBJ1-4; D is uncertain. Trimming cost V 0 bases and J 5 bases, with 7 bases left between them. CDR3 length: 14 amino acids. Per the germline V gene, CDR1 is ENHRY and CDR2 is SYGVKD. The CDR3 loop is CAISESPENEKLFF. The CDR3 nucleotides read TGTGCCATCAGTGAGTCTCCGGAAAATGAAAAACTGTTTTTT.

On this clone: Its ends do not fully match the called genes, so a read error is possible. The chain joins TRBV6-1 to TRBJ2-7; D is ambiguous. Germline CDR1 and CDR2: MNHNS and SASEGT. The CDR3 contains 11 residues. The chain's CDR3 is CASSESLQHHF. Written as DNA, the CDR3 is TGTGCCAGCAGTGAAAGTTTGCAGCACCACTTC.

The rearrangement uses TRBV2 and TRBJ2-7, with 7 bases fitting TRBD1. Germline CDR1 and CDR2: SNHLY and FYNNEI. With V trimmed by 6 bases and J by 5 bases, 10 bases remained unmatched. The CDR3 is 14 residues long. CDR3 nucleotide sequence: TGTGCCAGCAGCTACAGGGGCTTCGGTAACGAGCAGTACTTC. As protein: CASSYRGFGNEQYF. Looking up the rest from reference TRBV2 and TRBJ2-7 gives the full variable domain: EPEVTQTPSHQVTQMGQEVILRCVPISNHLYFYWYRQILGQKVEFLVSFYNNEISEKSEIFDDQFSVERPDGSNFTLKIRSTKLEDSAMYFCASSYRGFGNEQYFGPGTRLTVT.

The chain has TRBV13 and TRBJ1-2, with D tentatively TRBD1 (6 bases). V lost 3 bases to trimming and J lost 0 bases, with 14 bases between them. This CDR3 spans 16 amino acids. The germline CDR1 and CDR2 sequences are PRHDT and FYEKMQ (reference sequence). CDR3 in amino acids: CASSFFPRGPNYGYTF. CDR3 sequence (DNA): TGTGCCAGCAGCTTCTTCCCCAGGGGACCTAACTATGGCTACACCTTC.

This chain uses TRBV7-9 with TRBJ2-7; 8 positions agree with TRBD1. The germline V gene has CDR1 SEHNR and CDR2 FQNEAQ (reference sequence). The CDR3 spans 13 residues. With V trimmed by 5 bases and J by 6 bases, 6 bases remained unmatched. The CDR3 nucleotides read TGTGCCAGCAGCCCCCACGGACAGGGCGAGCAGTACTTC. Protein product: CASSPHGQGEQYF. The variable domain in full, with the rest retrieved from reference TRBV7-9 and TRBJ2-7, is DTGVSQNPRHKITKRGQNVTFRCDPISEHNRLYWYRQTLGQGPEFLTYFQNEAQLEKSRLLSDRFSAERPKGSFSTLEIQRTEQGDSAMYLCASSPHGQGEQYFGPGTRLTVT.

This clone was seen once. V is TRBV10-2 and J is TRBJ1-1, with a tentative D call TRBD1 (6 bases). V was shortened by 6 bases and J by 9 bases, with 26 bases between the two germline ends. This CDR3 has 16 amino acids. Germline CDR1 reads WSHSY; CDR2 reads SAAADI. The CDR3 DNA reads as TGCGCCAGCAGCGCCAGGGGAGGCCACGAGGGAGGGAAAGCTTTCTTT. It translates to CASSARGGHEGGKAFF.

The chain has TRBV11-2 and TRBJ1-3, with 7 bases fitting TRBD1. Trimming cost V 4 bases and J 0 bases; bases outside gene matches: 9. Germline CDR1 reads SGHAT; CDR2 reads FQNNGV. The length of the CDR3 is 17 residues. CDR3 region: CASSYAGTASSGNTIYF. The CDR3 DNA reads TGTGCCAGCAGCTACGCCGGGACAGCTAGCTCTGGAAACACCATATATTTT.

The chain recombines TRBV5-1 with TRBJ1-6; the D gene is possibly TRBD1 (6 bases). The V end lost 2 bases, the J end lost 7 bases, and 19 bases lay between the germline ends. Germline V CDR1 and CDR2: SGHRS, YFSETQ. The CDR3 consists of 17 residues. This chain's CDR3 is CASSFSQGTGTNSPLHF. CDR3 nucleotide sequence: TGCGCCAGCAGCTTCTCCCAGGGGACCGGCACCAATTCACCCCTCCACTTT. Combining the CDR3 with reference TRBV5-1 and TRBJ1-6 gives the whole variable domain KAGVTQTPRYLIKTRGQQVTLSCSPISGHRSVSWYQQTPGQGLQFLFEYFSETQRNKGNFPGRFSGRQFSNSRSEMNVSTLELGDSALYLCASSFSQGTGTNSPLHFGNGTRLTVT.

The chain uses TRBV5-4 and TRBJ1-1; D is possibly TRBD1 (5 bases). V was clipped by 8 bases and J by 4 bases, with 21 bases between them. Per the germline V gene, CDR1 is SGHNT and CDR2 is YYREEE (reference sequence). The length of the CDR3 is 15 residues. CDR3 in amino acids: CASCPRSGGGTEAFF. CDR3 DNA: TGTGCCAGTTGCCCTAGATCCGGGGGGGGCACTGAAGCTTTCTTT.

The chain joins TRBV27 to TRBJ1-1; D possibly corresponds to TRBD1 (6 bases). V shed 4 bases and J shed 7 bases, with 10 bases lying between them. CDR1 and CDR2 from the germline V gene are MNHEY and SMNVEV (reference sequence). This CDR3 is 12 amino acids long. CDR3 coding DNA: TGTGCCAGCAGTTGGAGGGGGGGTGAAGCTTTCTTT. As protein: CASSWRGGEAFF.

The chain uses TRBV18 and TRBJ1-5; 10 nucleotides match TRBD1. The germline CDR1 and CDR2 sequences are KGHSH and LQKENI. Trimming cost V 6 bases and J 6 bases; bases outside gene matches: 5. This CDR3 contains 14 residues. The CDR3 here is CASSPDRGLQPQHF. CDR3 bases: TGTGCCAGCTCCCCCGACAGGGGGCTTCAGCCCCAGCATTTT.

This clone was detected only a few times. V usage is TRBV9 and J usage is TRBJ2-1, with 8 bases aligning to TRBD2. In germline, CDR1 is SGDLS, CDR2 YYNGEE. With 4 bases clipped from V and 4 bases from J, the junction kept 10 bases outside the gene matches. The CDR3 extends over 16 amino acids. Here the CDR3 DNA reads TGTGCCAGCAGCCCCCGAAGACTAGCGCCGTACAATGAGCAGTTCTTC. The encoded protein is CASSPRRLAPYNEQFF.

This rearrangement joins TRBV30 to TRBJ1-2; no clear D. Germline assignment: CDR1 GTSNPN and CDR2 SVGIG (reference sequence). The CDR3 is 21 residues long. Trimming left V 0 bases short and J 0 bases short, with 29 bases between. The CDR3 here is CAWSVLGDFGSRYSPNYGYTF. Here the CDR3 DNA reads TGTGCCTGGAGTGTATTAGGCGACTTTGGGAGCCGGTACAGTCCTAACTATGGCTACACCTTC.

This chain links TRBV3-1 (or the pseudogene TRBV3-2) with TRBJ1-1; D ambiguous. This CDR3 has 13 amino acids. Between the trimmed V and J ends, which lost 2 bases and 2 bases, there was a span of 6 bases. Germline V gives CDR1 LGHDT, CDR2 YNNKEL (reference sequence). The CDR3 protein is CASSQNVNTEAFF. In nucleotides, the CDR3 is TGTGCCAGCAGCCAAAACGTTAACACTGAAGCTTTCTTT.

The chain combines TRBV29-1 with TRBJ1-1; no firm D call. Germline CDR1 reads SQVTM; CDR2 reads ANQGSEA. This CDR3 has 12 residues. V was pared by 7 bases and J by 4 bases, with 13 bases between. The CDR3 protein is CSAYEAGTEAFF. DNA of the CDR3: TGCAGCGCCTATGAAGCGGGCACTGAAGCTTTCTTT.

A single count supports this clone. CDR3 DNA sequence: TGTGCCAGCAGCCTAAACAGGGATATGAACACTGAAGCTTTCTTT. As protein: CASSLNRDMNTEAFF. The rearrangement joins TRBV7-9 to TRBJ1-1; maybe TRBD1 (6 bases). CDR3 length equals 15 residues. Looked up from germline, CDR1 is SEHNR and CDR2 is FQNEAQ (reference sequence). The ends were cut back, 5 bases at V and 0 bases at J, with 13 bases in the middle.

The chain links TRBV19 to TRBJ1-5; D is unclear. This CDR3 region has 14 residues. Germline assignment: CDR1 LNHDA and CDR2 SQIVND (reference sequence). Deletions cut 2 bases from V and 14 bases from J, with 19 bases between. The CDR3 spells CASSISVSSLLEHF. DNA of the CDR3: TGTGCCAGTAGTATATCAGTTAGCTCTTTATTAGAGCATTTT.